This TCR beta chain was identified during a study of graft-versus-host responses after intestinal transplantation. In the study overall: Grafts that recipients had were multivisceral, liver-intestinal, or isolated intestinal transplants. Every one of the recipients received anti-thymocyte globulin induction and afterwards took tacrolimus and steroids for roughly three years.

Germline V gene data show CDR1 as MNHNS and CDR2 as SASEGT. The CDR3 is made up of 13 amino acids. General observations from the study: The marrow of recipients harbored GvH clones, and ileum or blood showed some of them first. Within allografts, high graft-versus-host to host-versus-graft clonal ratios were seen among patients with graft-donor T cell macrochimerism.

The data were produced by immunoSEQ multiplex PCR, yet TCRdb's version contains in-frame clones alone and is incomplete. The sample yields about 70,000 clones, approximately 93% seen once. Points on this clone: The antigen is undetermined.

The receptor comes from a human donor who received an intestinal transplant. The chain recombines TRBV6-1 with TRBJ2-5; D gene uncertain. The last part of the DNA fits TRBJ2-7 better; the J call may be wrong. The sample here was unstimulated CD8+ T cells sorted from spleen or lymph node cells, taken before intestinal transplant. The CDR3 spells CASSEWAPGEQYF. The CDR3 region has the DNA TGTGCCAGCAGTGAATGGGCTCCGGGCGAGCAGTACTTC.